The 10 T cell receptor beta chains given below trace back to one sample, sequenced in a study of resident and recirculating memory T cells in vitiligo. Sequenced by immunoSEQ multiplex PCR; TCRdb stores in-frame clones only, minus some. This table holds around 70,000 clones, roughly 92% found once. The sequenced sample was blood. Receptor source: a male donor with vitiligo.

This CDR3 reads CASSQDSQRYTF. CDR3 DNA sequence: TGTGCCAGCAGTCAGGACAGCCAACGCTACACCTTC. V usage is TRBV28 and J usage is TRBJ1-2, with a possible D match to TRBD1 (6 bases). Germline CDR1 reads MDHEN; CDR2 reads SYDVKM. V lost 5 bases to trimming and J lost 9 bases, with 13 bases between them. CDR3 length: 12 residues.

The sample holds one count of this clone. This chain links TRBV4-1 with TRBJ1-2; TRBD1 matches 7 bases. Germline values: CDR1 MGHRA, CDR2 YSYEKL. Unmatched junction bases numbered 11, after V lost 4 bases and J lost 3 bases. The length of the CDR3 is 16 residues. The CDR3 DNA follows: TGCGCCAGCAGCCCACCCGACAGGGCGATAGACTATGGCTACACCTTC. This sequence encodes CASSPPDRAIDYGYTF.

This sequence joins TRBV6-1 and TRBJ2-7; 9 nucleotides line up with TRBD1. This CDR3 has 14 amino acids. The J segment lost 2 bases and the V segment lost 4 bases, leaving 3 bases of the junction unmatched. The germline V gene encodes CDR1 MNHNS and CDR2 SASEGT. For the CDR3, the DNA is TGTGCCAGCAGTGCGGGACAGGGAACCTACGAGCAGTACTTC. Its translation: CASSAGQGTYEQYF.

The CDR3 nucleotides read TGTGCCAGCAGCTTCTCTCTAGGGGCCAACGTCCTGACTTTC. It translates to CASSFSLGANVLTF. This chain links TRBV5-5 with TRBJ2-6, with D unclear. This CDR3 contains 14 residues. V dropped 2 bases and J dropped 4 bases, with 7 bases sitting between them. Germline-derived CDR1 and CDR2 are SGHKS and YYEKEE (reference sequence).

The genes are TRBV7-6 and TRBJ2-7; TRBD1 aligns across 9 bases. Germline V gene sequence: CDR1 SGHVS, CDR2 FNYEAQ. J was trimmed by 4 bases and V by 0 bases; bases with no gene match: 4. The CDR3 totals 15 residues. The CDR3 DNA reads as TGTGCCAGCAGCTTAGCTGACAGGGGGTGGTACGAGCAGTACTTC. Translated, it gives CASSLADRGWYEQYF.

This clone was observed once. V gene TRBV6-5 combines with J gene TRBJ1-1, with 9 positions matching TRBD1. V trimming: 4 bases; J trimming: 5 bases; junction bases outside the gene matches: 5. This CDR3 spans 14 amino acids. Looked up from germline, CDR1 is MNHEY and CDR2 is SVGAGI. Here the CDR3 reads CASSSLTGGTEAFF. DNA for the CDR3: TGTGCCAGCAGTTCATTGACAGGGGGGACTGAAGCTTTCTTT.

This chain joins TRBV19 and TRBJ2-1, with a possible D match to TRBD1 (5 bases). Germline V gene lookup returns CDR1 LNHDA and CDR2 SQIVND (reference sequence). This CDR3 has 15 residues. V gave up 7 bases and J gave up 4 bases, with 17 bases separating them. As DNA, the CDR3 is TGTGCCAGTACCGAGTGGGGTAGGGGATACAATGAGCAGTTCTTC. This gives the protein CASTEWGRGYNEQFF.

V gene TRBV9 combines with J gene TRBJ2-2, with 9 nucleotides matching TRBD1. From germline, CDR1 is SGDLS and CDR2 YYNGEE. This CDR3 is built from 17 residues. V trimming: 0 bases; J trimming: 0 bases; junction bases outside the gene matches: 3. The CDR3 DNA sequence: TGTGCCAGCAGCGTAGGGAGGACAGGGGCGAACACCGGGGAGCTGTTTTTT. This encodes CASSVGRTGANTGELFF.

This chain connects TRBV7-2 to TRBJ2-7; D might be TRBD2 (5 bases). Germline V lookup: CDR1 SGHTA, CDR2 FQGNSA. The CDR3 has 13 residues. V was trimmed by 5 bases and J by 2 bases, leaving 10 bases between them. CDR3 sequence: CASSGLGTYEQYF. As DNA, the CDR3 is TGTGCCAGCAGCGGACTGGGCACCTACGAGCAGTACTTC.

The gene calls are TRBV5-8 and TRBJ2-3, with D perhaps TRBD2 (6 bases). V gave up 2 bases and J gave up 2 bases, with 18 bases separating them. The V gene's germline CDR1 is SGHTS and CDR2 YDEGEE. The CDR3 has 17 residues. The DNA of the CDR3 is TGTGCCAGCAGCTTAAAATCGGGACTTAGTTTCACAGATACGCAGTATTTT. Its translation: CASSLKSGLSFTDTQYF. Complete variable domain (other parts from reference TRBV5-8 and TRBJ2-3): EAGVTQSPTHLIKTRGQQATLRCSPISGHTSVYWYQQALGLGLQFLLWYDEGEERNRGNFPPRFSGRQFPNYSSELNVNALELEDSALYLCASSLKSGLSFTDTQYFGPGTRLTVL.